This TCR beta chain originates from a study of T cell repertoires in cytomegalovirus infection. Looking at the study overall: Evidence of both CMV infection and a matching HLA type came from public TCR beta signatures.

Looked up from germline, CDR1 is MNHEY and CDR2 is SMNVEV (reference sequence). The CDR3 sequence is 13 residues long. Trimming cost V 9 bases and J 3 bases; bases outside gene matches: 5. A single record per CDR3 protein comes from TCRdb applying MiXCR to the reads. The data contain some 900,000 distinct CDR3 sequences, approximately 30% of them seen just once; the ten biggest clones take up roughly 12%. In this sample, this clonotype turned up a few times. Its antigen is currently unknown. General observations from the study: Pooled public TCR beta family frequency picked out CMV carriers with the relevant HLA. In two of eight donors, the top clonotype was HLA-C-restricted CMV-specific.

The V call is TRBV27, the J call TRBJ2-7; 10 nucleotides align to TRBD1. The TCR sequence derives from a human donor in good health (CMV status not recorded). Some clones in this sample may be carry-over from other donors' samples. Sequencing was performed on cultured CD8+ T cells from PBMCs, taken from culture after CMV antigen stimulation. CDR3 in amino acids: CASQRDRGYEQYF. CDR3 in DNA: TGTGCCAGTCAACGGGACAGGGGCTACGAGCAGTACTTC.